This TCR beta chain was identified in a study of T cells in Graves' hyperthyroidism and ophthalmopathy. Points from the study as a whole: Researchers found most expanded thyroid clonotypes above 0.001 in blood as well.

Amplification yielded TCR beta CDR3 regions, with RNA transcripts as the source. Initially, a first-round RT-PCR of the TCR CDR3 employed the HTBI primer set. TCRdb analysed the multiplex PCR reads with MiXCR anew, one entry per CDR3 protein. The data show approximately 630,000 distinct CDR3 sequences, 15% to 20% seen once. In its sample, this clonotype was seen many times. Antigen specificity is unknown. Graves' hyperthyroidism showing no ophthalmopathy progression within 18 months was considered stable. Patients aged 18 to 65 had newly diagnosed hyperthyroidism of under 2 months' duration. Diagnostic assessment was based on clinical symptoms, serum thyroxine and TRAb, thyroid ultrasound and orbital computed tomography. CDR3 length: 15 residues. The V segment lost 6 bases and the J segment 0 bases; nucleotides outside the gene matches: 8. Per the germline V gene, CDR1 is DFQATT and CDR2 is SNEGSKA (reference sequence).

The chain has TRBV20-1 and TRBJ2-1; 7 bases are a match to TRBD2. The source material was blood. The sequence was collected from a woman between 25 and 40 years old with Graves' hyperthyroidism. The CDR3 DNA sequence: TGCAGTGCCGTTAGCGGGTCTACCTCCTACAATGAGCAGTTCTTC. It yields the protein CSAVSGSTSYNEQFF.